This TCR beta chain was sequenced during a study of T cells expressing NK-cell markers. Study-level information: Serological testing identified seven of the eight sequenced donors as HCMV-seropositive and one as seronegative.

5'RACE template switching with UMIs produced the TCR beta cDNA. TCRdb reprocessed the 5' RACE reads, with one entry per CDR3 protein and no DNA. In total, the table holds some 110,000 distinct CDR3 sequences. Germline V lookup: CDR1 LNHDA, CDR2 SQIVND (reference sequence). This CDR3 has 14 amino acids. The TCR originated in a woman between 18 and 75 years old in good health. Sequenced input: blood T cells: a sorted CD56 or NKG2C T cell subset, CD4+ or CD8+ T cells, or bulk PBMC T cells (not recorded which). This chain joins TRBV19 and TRBJ2-7; TCRdb returns TRBD1, unconfirmable since there is no DNA. The CDR3 is CACSTSGGEYEQYF. The whole variable domain, remainder taken from reference TRBV19 and TRBJ2-7, is DGGITQSPKYLFRKEGQNVTLSCEQNLNHDAMYWYRQDPGQGLRLIYYSQIVNDFQKGDIAEGYSVSREKKESFPLTVTSAQKNPTAFYLCACSTSGGEYEQYFGPGTRLTVT.